Listed here are 3 T cell receptor beta chains from one sample, sequenced in a study of CD8+CD57+ T cells in acquired aplastic anemia. Genomic DNA, serving as template, underwent TCR beta VDJ and CDR3 profiling. TCRdb re-called the reads with MiXCR, one entry per CDR3 protein. The data show about 120,000 distinct CDR3 sequences, with about 50% seen just once and 25% to 30% held by the top ten. Patients chosen for sequencing had CD8+CD57+ cells that had expanded, as shown by flow cytometry. Sequencing was carried out using sorted CD4+, CD8+, or CD8+CD57+ T cells (not recorded which) from PBMCs. These receptors were collected from a human donor with aplastic anemia.

The chain carries TRBV7-6 and TRBJ2-3, with TRBD1 identical over 10 bases. Looked up from germline, CDR1 is SGHVS and CDR2 is FNYEAQ. The CDR3 sequence is 17 residues long. J was trimmed by 3 bases and V by 4 bases; bases with no gene match: 10. The CDR3 spells CASSSAFGGQGTDTQYF. CDR3 in DNA: TGTGCCAGCAGCTCAGCTTTCGGGGGACAGGGGACAGATACGCAGTATTTT.

Comment on this clonotype: One end of the junction fails to match germline, which may point to a read error. This chain joins TRBV10-2 and TRBJ2-3, with 7 bases aligning to TRBD2. The CDR3 sequence is 17 residues long. Germline loops: CDR1 WSHSY, CDR2 SAAADI. The CDR3: CASSPSRGGPFTDTQYF. CDR3 nucleotide sequence: TGTGCCAGCTCACCCTCTAGGGGAGGGCCGTTCACAGATACGCAGTATTTT.

This clonotype occurred a few times. V usage is TRBV2 and J usage is TRBJ2-1; no reliable D call. The CDR3 sequence is 13 residues long. Trimming took off 4 bases at V and 3 bases at J, with 7 bases between the two ends. Germline assignment: CDR1 SNHLY and CDR2 FYNNEI. The CDR3 DNA is TGTGCCAGCAGTGGTGTCTTCTACAATGAGCAGTTCTTC. Residues: CASSGVFYNEQFF.